These 28 T cell receptor beta chains originate from one sample sequenced in a study of T-cell reconstitution after alpha-beta-depleted transplantation in children. Unique molecular identifiers were incorporated into the prepared TCRbeta library. Each CDR3 protein gets one entry after TCRdb re-called the PCR reads with MiXCR. Found here are approximately 490,000 distinct CDR3 sequences, 12% of them singletons; the top ten hold about 5.6%. Sample: PBMCs from the stem cell graft donor, taken from the stem cell graft. The receptors derive from a human donor who donated a stem cell graft to a child with combined immunodeficiency.

This clonotype was seen ten or more times. The V gene is TRBV6-1, the J gene TRBJ2-1; 9 bases are a match to TRBD1. Unmatched junction bases numbered 9, after V lost 5 bases and J lost 1 base. The CDR3 runs 17 residues. The germline V gene encodes CDR1 MNHNS and CDR2 SASEGT. CDR3: CASSHYRGPPSYNEQFF. The CDR3 region has the DNA TGTGCCAGCAGTCATTACAGGGGGCCTCCTTCCTACAATGAGCAGTTCTTC.

This clonotype was seen a few times. The chain uses TRBV20-1 and TRBJ2-5; no reliable D call. Germline CDR1 reads DFQATT; CDR2 reads SNEGSKA (reference sequence). V was clipped by 6 bases and J by 5 bases, with 10 bases between them. The CDR3 length is 11 residues. The chain's CDR3 is CSANQWETQYF. The CDR3 region has the DNA TGCAGTGCCAACCAGTGGGAGACCCAGTACTTC.

This clonotype has at least ten counts. The V gene is TRBV25-1, the J gene TRBJ2-7; possibly TRBD1 for D (7 bases). CDR1 and CDR2 from the germline V gene are MGHDK and SYGVNS. The V and J ends lost 3 bases and 3 bases respectively, with 9 bases between them. The CDR3 has 13 amino acids. CDR3 region: CASSDRGDYEQYF. The CDR3 DNA reads as TGTGCCAGCAGTGACAGGGGGGACTACGAGCAGTACTTC.

This clonotype was observed at least ten times. V usage is TRBV6-5 and J usage is TRBJ2-2; D is unresolved. This CDR3 has 15 residues. Germline lookup yields CDR1 MNHEY and CDR2 SVGAGI. Between the trimmed V and J ends, which lost 2 bases and 0 bases, there was a span of 7 bases. CDR3 loop: CASSYAAANTGELFF. DNA of the CDR3: TGTGCCAGCAGTTACGCGGCAGCGAACACCGGGGAGCTGTTTTTT.

The chain combines TRBV25-1 with TRBJ2-7; D ambiguous. Germline lookup yields CDR1 MGHDK and CDR2 SYGVNS. The CDR3 sequence is 15 residues long. Trimming cost V 4 bases and J 5 bases, with 18 bases left between them. DNA for the CDR3: TGTGCCAGCAGTGGTTACTACCCGGATTCCGACGAGCAGTACTTC. It codes for CASSGYYPDSDEQYF.

This clonotype was recorded a few times. The chain is built from TRBV7-6 and TRBJ2-3, with TRBD2 matching 7 bases. The J segment lost 2 bases and the V segment lost 6 bases, leaving 8 bases of the junction unmatched. Germline assignment: CDR1 SGHVS and CDR2 FNYEAQ. The CDR3 runs to 15 residues. DNA of the CDR3: TGTGCCAGCAGTCCTGGGAGCGGGGCCACAGATACGCAGTATTTT. Translation gives CASSPGSGATDTQYF. The entire variable domain, with the rest obtained from reference TRBV7-6 and TRBJ2-3, is as follows: GAGVSQSPRYKVTKRGQDVALRCDPISGHVSLYWYRQALGQGPEFLTYFNYEAQQDKSGLPNDRFSAERPEGSISTLTIQRTEQRDSAMYRCASSPGSGATDTQYFGPGTRLTVL.

The sample holds many counts of this clonotype. The chain employs TRBV27 and TRBJ2-2; D remains unclear. Germline CDR1 and CDR2: MNHEY and SMNVEV (reference sequence). V gave up 0 bases and J gave up 4 bases, with 9 bases separating them. CDR3 length: 15 residues. The CDR3 is CASSLSRASTGELFF. The CDR3, as DNA: TGTGCCAGCAGTTTATCAAGGGCAAGCACCGGGGAGCTGTTTTTT.

This clonotype was detected only a few times. The chain recombines TRBV12-3 or TRBV12-4 with TRBJ1-5; D perhaps matches TRBD1 (6 bases). V dropped 4 bases and J dropped 2 bases, with 12 bases sitting between them. CDR3 length equals 15 residues. CDR3 DNA: TGTGCCAGCAGTTCCCAGGGGCAAGGCAATCAGCCCCAGCATTTT. Residues: CASSSQGQGNQPQHF.

This clonotype was observed many times. The V call is TRBV29-1, the J call TRBJ2-4, with a weak D call TRBD2 (5 bases). The V gene lost 4 bases and the J gene lost 1 base, with 14 bases spanning the gap. Germline CDR1 reads SQVTM; CDR2 reads ANQGSEA. The CDR3 runs to 15 residues. CDR3 DNA sequence: TGCAGCGTTGCCGCTCGGGAATTTGCCAAAAACATTCAGTACTTC. Protein: CSVAAREFAKNIQYF.

The chain carries TRBV10-3 and TRBJ2-2; 9 bases fit TRBD2. The CDR3 loop spans 19 amino acids. Germline-derived CDR1 and CDR2 are ENHRY and SYGVKD. The junction had 8 bases not matched to a gene; V was cut back by 0 bases and J by 0 bases. CDR3 DNA sequence: TGTGCCATCAGTGAGTCGAGGTGGCGGGGGGGCCCGAACACCGGGGAGCTGTTTTTT. Amino acid sequence: CAISESRWRGGPNTGELFF.

The chain couples TRBV9 to TRBJ2-7; D may be TRBD2 (6 bases). V shed 2 bases and J shed 0 bases, with 9 bases lying between them. This CDR3 comprises 14 residues. Germline V gene lookup returns CDR1 SGDLS and CDR2 YYNGEE. The CDR3 reads CASSVRDFSYEQYF. DNA for the CDR3: TGTGCCAGCAGCGTCCGGGACTTCTCCTACGAGCAGTACTTC.

The CDR3 reads CASSSILAGPSYEQYF. Written as DNA, the CDR3 is TGTGCCAGCAGCAGTATTCTAGCGGGGCCCTCCTACGAGCAGTACTTC. This chain links TRBV21-1 with TRBJ2-7; no DNA check was done on the table's D call, TRBD2. TRBV21-1 constitutes a pseudogene. CDR3 length equals 16 residues.

CDR3 DNA sequence: TGTGCCAGCAGCTCTCCCCGGACAGGGATCGGAGGGGAGCAGTACTTC. This sequence encodes CASSSPRTGIGGEQYF. The chain is built from TRBV7-9 and TRBJ2-7, with 8 bases aligning to TRBD1. Germline CDR1 and CDR2: SEHNR and FQNEAQ (reference sequence). The V gene end was trimmed by 4 bases and the J gene end by 7 bases; junction bases not matched to a gene: 15. The CDR3 covers 16 residues.

DNA for the CDR3: TGTGCCAGCGATCAGTCCGCCCTCTCTGGGGCCAACGTCCTGACTTTC. It translates to CASDQSALSGANVLTF. The V call is TRBV12-3 or TRBV12-4, the J call TRBJ2-6, with no clear D. V was pared by 8 bases and J by 0 bases, with 14 bases between. This CDR3 is 16 amino acids long.

This rearrangement joins TRBV5-1 to TRBJ2-1; tentative D call: TRBD2 (6 bases). CDR1 is SGHRS, CDR2 YFSETQ, per germline. V was cut by 5 bases and J by 8 bases, with 20 bases left in between. The CDR3 has 15 amino acids. The CDR3 DNA reads as TGCGCCAGCAGTGAGGAGGGTGCGAAAATTTATGAGCAGTTCTTC. Its translation: CASSEEGAKIYEQFF. Looking up the rest from reference TRBV5-1 and TRBJ2-1 gives the full variable domain: KAGVTQTPRYLIKTRGQQVTLSCSPISGHRSVSWYQQTPGQGLQFLFEYFSETQRNKGNFPGRFSGRQFSNSRSEMNVSTLELGDSALYLCASSEEGAKIYEQFFGPGTRLTVL.

The chain couples TRBV7-9 to TRBJ2-2; D is possibly TRBD1 (6 bases). V was clipped by 4 bases and J by 3 bases, with 15 bases between them. This CDR3 spans 16 amino acids. The germline gives CDR1 SEHNR, CDR2 FQNEAQ (reference sequence). The DNA for the CDR3 is TGTGCCAGCAGCTCCGCACAGGGCCGGCACACCGGGGAGCTGTTTTTT. Its translation: CASSSAQGRHTGELFF.

V gene TRBV4-3 combines with J gene TRBJ1-3; D remains ambiguous. Germline loops: CDR1 LGHNA, CDR2 YSLEER. The germline V and J ends were trimmed by 1 base and 3 bases, with 10 bases remaining between them. The CDR3 loop spans 15 amino acids. For the CDR3, the DNA is TGCGCCAGCAGCCAAGCCTCGACGGATGGAAACACCATATATTTT. Its translation is CASSQASTDGNTIYF.

Only a few counts were recorded for this clonotype. V usage is TRBV30 and J usage is TRBJ2-7; D uncertain. Germline CDR1 is GTSNPN and CDR2 is SVGIG (reference sequence). The germline V and J ends were trimmed by 3 bases and 3 bases, with 6 bases remaining between them. The CDR3 is made up of 11 amino acids. CDR3 in amino acids: CAWRGNYEQYF. As DNA, the CDR3 is TGTGCCTGGAGGGGTAACTACGAGCAGTACTTC.

This clonotype occurred a few times. The rearrangement uses TRBV4-3 and TRBJ2-2, with D possibly matching TRBD2 (6 bases). The ends were cut back, 1 base at V and 3 bases at J, with 9 bases in the middle. This CDR3 region has 15 residues. Germline loops: CDR1 LGHNA, CDR2 YSLEER. CDR3 sequence reads: CASSQAPGDTGELFF. In nucleotides, the CDR3 is TGCGCCAGCAGCCAAGCCCCGGGAGACACCGGGGAGCTGTTTTTT.

This chain links TRBV6-1 with TRBJ2-1, with 7 bases identical to TRBD2. V was pared by 10 bases and J by 7 bases, with 13 bases of the junction left unmatched. From germline, CDR1 is MNHNS and CDR2 SASEGT. The CDR3 length is 14 residues. In nucleotides, the CDR3 is TGTGCCACCCTCCGGCTAGCGGCCAATAATGAGCAGTTCTTC. This codes for CATLRLAANNEQFF.

Only a few counts were recorded for this clonotype. The chain has TRBV7-9 and TRBJ1-1; 7 positions match TRBD1. Germline V lookup: CDR1 SEHNR, CDR2 FQNEAQ (reference sequence). This CDR3 is built from 15 residues. V lost 5 bases and J lost 3; bases outside the gene matches: 9. The CDR3 sequence is CASSGHRGGYTEAFF. The CDR3 nucleotides read TGTGCCAGCAGCGGCCACAGGGGCGGGTACACTGAAGCTTTCTTT.

This clonotype was detected many times. The V gene is TRBV6-1, the J gene TRBJ1-2; D not resolved. Trimming shortened V by 1 base and J by 2 bases, and 5 bases separated the two germline ends. This CDR3 contains 13 residues. Germline V gene sequence: CDR1 MNHNS, CDR2 SASEGT. CDR3 sequence (DNA): TGTGCCAGCAGTGAAGGAGGGAACTATGGCTACACCTTC. Protein product: CASSEGGNYGYTF.

The CDR3: CASSPADLREDEQFF. The CDR3 bases are TGTGCCAGCAGCCCAGCGGACCTGCGGGAGGATGAGCAGTTCTTC. The V and J genes are TRBV5-6 and TRBJ2-1, with 8 bases lining up with TRBD2. The V and J ends lost 4 bases and 8 bases, in that order; junction bases with no gene match: 11. CDR3 length equals 15 residues. Looked up from germline, CDR1 is SGHDT and CDR2 is YYEEEE.

This clonotype was seen only a few times. CDR3 amino acids: CASSPAHGHGEKLFF. CDR3 nucleotide sequence: TGTGCCAGCAGCCCGGCCCACGGACACGGCGAAAAACTGTTTTTT. V is TRBV7-9 and J is TRBJ1-4, with D possibly being TRBD1 (5 bases). V was trimmed by 5 bases and J by 8 bases, leaving 18 bases between them. Germline-derived CDR1 and CDR2 are SEHNR and FQNEAQ (reference sequence). This CDR3 is built from 15 residues.

This clonotype has only a few counts. J is TRBJ2-2 and V is TRBV6-1; 9 nucleotides line up with TRBD1. The junction had 2 bases not matched to a gene; V was cut back by 6 bases and J by 3 bases. The CDR3 loop spans 14 amino acids. Germline CDR1 and CDR2: MNHNS and SASEGT. This chain's CDR3 is CASRRDRDTGELFF. The CDR3 coding sequence is TGTGCCAGCAGACGGGACAGGGACACCGGGGAGCTGTTTTTT.

The V call is TRBV30, the J call TRBJ2-5, with D tentatively TRBD1 or TRBD2 (6 bases each). In germline, CDR1 is GTSNPN, CDR2 SVGIG (reference sequence). V was trimmed by 0 bases and J by 2 bases, leaving 10 bases between them. The CDR3 contains 14 residues. CDR3 sequence reads: CAWSVGGIQETQYF. The CDR3 DNA sequence: TGTGCCTGGAGTGTAGGGGGGATTCAAGAGACCCAGTACTTC.

In this sample, this clonotype turned up a few times. This sequence joins TRBV15 and TRBJ2-1; 7 positions match TRBD1. Trimming took 0 bases from V and 7 from J; bases not matched to a gene: 12. Germline lookup yields CDR1 LNHNV and CDR2 YYDKDF (reference sequence). There are 17 residues in the CDR3. The CDR3 coding sequence is TGTGCCACCAGCAGAGATGTAGGGAACAGGGGTCTGAATGAGCAGTTCTTC. Encoded protein: CATSRDVGNRGLNEQFF.

J is TRBJ2-5 and V is TRBV12-3 or TRBV12-4; 8 nucleotides align to TRBD2. The V and J ends lost 0 bases and 1 base, in that order; junction bases with no gene match: 7. The CDR3 runs to 17 residues. The CDR3, as DNA: TGTGCCAGCAGTTTAGCGGGGGCGGGGGGCATCCAAGAGACCCAGTACTTC. Its translation: CASSLAGAGGIQETQYF.